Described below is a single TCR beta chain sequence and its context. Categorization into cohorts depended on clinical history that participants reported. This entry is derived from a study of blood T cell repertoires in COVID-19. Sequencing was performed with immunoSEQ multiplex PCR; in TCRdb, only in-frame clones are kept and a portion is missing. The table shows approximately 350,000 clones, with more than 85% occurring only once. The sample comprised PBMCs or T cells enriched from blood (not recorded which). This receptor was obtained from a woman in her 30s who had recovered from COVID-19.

CDR3 residues: CATRPQGLYGYTF. The DNA of the CDR3 is TGTGCCACCAGACCACAGGGTCTATATGGCTACACCTTC. The rearrangement uses TRBV15 and TRBJ1-2, with D maybe TRBD1 (6 bases). Germline assignment: CDR1 LNHNV and CDR2 YYDKDF (reference sequence). The CDR3 is made up of 13 amino acids. V was cut by 6 bases and J by 5 bases, with 13 bases left in between.